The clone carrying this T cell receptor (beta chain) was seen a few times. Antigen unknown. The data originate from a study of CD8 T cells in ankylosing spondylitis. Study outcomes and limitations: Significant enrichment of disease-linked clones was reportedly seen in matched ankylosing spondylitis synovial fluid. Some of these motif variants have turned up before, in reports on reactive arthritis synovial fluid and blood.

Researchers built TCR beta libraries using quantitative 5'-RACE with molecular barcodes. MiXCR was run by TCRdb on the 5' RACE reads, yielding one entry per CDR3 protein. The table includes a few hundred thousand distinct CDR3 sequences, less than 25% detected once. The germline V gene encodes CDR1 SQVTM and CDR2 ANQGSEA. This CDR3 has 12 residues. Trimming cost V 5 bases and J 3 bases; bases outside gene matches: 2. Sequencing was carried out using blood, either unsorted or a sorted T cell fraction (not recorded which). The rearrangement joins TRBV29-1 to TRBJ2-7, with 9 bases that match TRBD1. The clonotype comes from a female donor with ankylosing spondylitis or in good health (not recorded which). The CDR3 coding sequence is TGCAGCGTTTGGGACAGGGTCTACGAGCAGTACTTC. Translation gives CSVWDRVYEQYF.